Detailed here is one T cell receptor (beta chain). Its antigen is not yet known. Per-base quality was not reported, and no clone a single base away is much larger than it. In total, more than 500 healthy bone marrow donors made up the cohort. All cohort members were sampled while nominally healthy, although unrecorded immune exposures were likely present. The donor was CMV seronegative and was included in the group of 352 seronegative cohort members. A peripheral blood sample was collected from each donor, and TCR beta sequencing was performed on peripheral blood mononuclear cells. Genomic DNA extraction from the blood cell samples was performed with the Qiagen DNeasy Blood Extraction Kit. The data are from a study of cytomegalovirus exposure and HLA in healthy donors (dated by TCRdb to about 2017). For the wider study: In an earlier analysis of approximately 500 of the donors, 250 to 350 Gb of sequence data and some 100 million unique TCR beta sequences from about 190 million T cells were reported. An early release covering roughly 580 HLA-typed donors comprised approximately 290 gigabases of sequencing data and some 79 million unique TCR sequences. Of the 398 genotyped donors, about 80% fell in the genetic ancestry cluster associated with self-reported Caucasian donors. The study aimed to test whether cataloging public T cell receptors could reveal signatures of past pathogen exposure. Using immunosequencing, the study profiled T cell repertoires from around 680 subjects and related those repertoires to cytomegalovirus serostatus. Besides the first cohort of hundreds of subjects, a separate validation cohort made up of 95 to 150 different subjects was used. High-throughput TCR immunosequencing, statistical association of individual TCRs with disease status, and machine learning were combined to predict cytomegalovirus infection status. A later analysis re-examined previously published TCR beta repertoires from 610 or so donors and added high-resolution HLA genotyping to investigate patterns of TCR occurrence. The later analysis used no new phenotypic data to find candidate immune exposures, relying instead on TCR beta sequences and their occurrence across donors. To decide whether each TCR beta V gene segment behaved as functional or pseudogenic, an earlier analysis of 587 of the donors relied on high-throughput TCR beta sequencing. Alongside the repertoire data, information on donor age, sex, ethnicity and CMV serostatus was compiled. A later genetic analysis took genome-wide SNP genotypes for about three fifths of the 666 donors and used that subset as a discovery cohort. Every repertoire in the discovery cohort had been generated on one and the same sequencing platform. Both class I and class II loci were covered by HLA typing, at four-digit resolution. The number of typed donors differed by locus: roughly 620-640 for A, B, C, DRB1 and DQB1; 500 to 550 for DQA1; fewer than 610 for DPA1; and about 450 for DPB1. A handful of DR-DQ haplotypes were handled as single units for association and clustering because linkage in the cohort was strong. Across about 380 genotyped donors of the cohort, an average of roughly 230,000 unique TCR beta nucleotide sequences per donor were sequenced, and around 20% of those sequences were non-productive.

The germline V gene encodes CDR1 MNHEY and CDR2 SMNVEV (reference sequence). The junction shows trimming of 5 bases on V and 4 bases on J, plus 18 bases between the germline ends. The CDR3, cysteine through phenylalanine, is 16 amino acids long. Only the CDR3 DNA is retained, 48 bases long and in frame from the first base. Libraries came from the immunoSEQ multiplex PCR assay. For the multiplex PCR, a mixture combining 60 forward primers for TCR Vbeta segments and 13 reverse primers for TCR Jbeta segments was used. Amplification of the CDR3 region of rearranged TCR beta genes was performed with a multiplex PCR assay on genomic DNA. On the Illumina HiSeq System, the amplified TCR beta libraries were sequenced as 87-base-pair reads. Per the authors' processing: In a later analysis, roughly 80 million unique TCR beta chains were counted across the 650 to 750 repertoires, and approximately 11 million of these chains were shared by at least two donors. To remove PCR and sequencing errors, raw reads were error-corrected and collapsed into unique sequences using a nearest-neighbor algorithm that merged closely related sequences. To assign V, D and J gene segments, CDR3 sequences were aligned to IMGT reference sequences. For a sequence to be retained, a match of at least six nucleotides to both a V gene segment and a J gene segment was required. A rearrangement was called productive if the CDR3 had no stop codons and remained in frame with V and J, and every other rearrangement was called non-productive. Following IMGT convention, CDR3 was defined as the stretch from the second conserved V-encoded cysteine up to the conserved J-encoded phenylalanine. The earlier analysis of more than 450 of the donors excluded sequences that lacked an unambiguous match to a single V gene segment. In an earlier analysis of 450 to 700 of the donors, V segments were called functional above 56.7% productive rearrangements and were called segregating when the between-donor standard deviation exceeded 5%. A statistical classification framework was built for diagnosing cytomegalovirus status from the catalog of TCR beta chain sequences. V and J gene assignment, in a later analysis, came from comparing TCR nucleotide sequences with IMGT/GENE-DB human TR gene sequences. In a later analysis, CDR3 sequences and most-parsimonious VDJ recombination scenarios were assigned using the TCRdist pipeline. A later analysis defined each TCR beta chain by its CDR3 amino acid sequence plus V-gene family, and excluded reads lacking a unique V-gene family. A later analysis removed 500 to 600 highly shared, low-generation-probability nucleotide sequences to deal with suspected cross-contamination and a sequencing artifact. In a later analysis, a clonal expansion index was calculated for each public chain from normalized within-repertoire ranks of inferred template counts. Generation probabilities in a later analysis came from a VDJ recombination model fitted to out-of-frame rearrangements, and those results were checked against IGoR. In a later analysis, TCR-TCR, TCR-HLA and TCR-CMV co-occurrence was scored with hypergeometric tests, and a repertoire-size bias correction was applied to TCR pairs. In a later analysis, false discovery rates were estimated by permuting HLA or CMV assignments 20 times. In a later analysis, co-occurring TCRs were grouped using DBSCAN, and TCRdist sequence similarity was added for clustering within HLA-allele-positive subsets. Repertoires with fewer than 30,000 or more than 120,000 public chains, plus five repertoires with anomalous nucleotide sharing, were excluded from co-occurrence clustering. TCRdb carries this immuneACCESS record with in-frame sequences only. Its versions omit some clonotypes, under half of them owing to an unresolved V gene in the studies checked, with the rest unexplained. V and J calls and clone size are as listed in that table; D and trimming were resolved from the DNA. The sample records about 150,000 clones, about 70% of which are singletons. The ten largest clones represent around 2.8% of the sample.

Paper-wide results and their limitations: The classifier was reported to diagnose cytomegalovirus status with high specificity and sensitivity in both the original cohort and the validation cohort. In an earlier analysis of about 600 of the donors, most TCR beta V segments appeared in productive rearrangements about 87% or about 30% of the time, broadly matching IMGT annotations. A later analysis found that most CMV-associated TCR beta chains appeared HLA-restricted, with HLA associations seemingly driven largely by CMV exposure. Compared with the 666-donor mean, donors in an Asian-associated ancestry cluster had fewer N-insertions in productive TCRs, according to a later genetic analysis. In the study, some 180 TCR beta chains were listed as associated with cytomegalovirus. An association between a missense DCLRE1C variant and V-gene and J-gene trimming of TCR beta chains was found in a later genetic analysis and replicated in an independent cohort. According to a later analysis, parvovirus B19, influenza, CMV and Epstein-Barr virus appeared linked to several top co-occurrence clusters. In a later analysis, HLA-associated TCR beta chains were found to be more clonally expanded and to have lower generation probabilities than equally common non-associated chains. Sequencing depth was assumed to be roughly uniform across donors in the presence/absence analyses, though that assumption may not hold. Assigning TCR associations to individual alleles was difficult when HLA alleles, especially DR and DQ, strongly co-occurred. Seventeen rarely observed V segments, including chromosome 9 orphons, were excluded from the earlier analysis of several hundred of the donors because counts were too low. Most TCR sequences were observed very rarely across donors, whereas some public TCRs were present in many individuals. Linkage disequilibrium might explain the correlated functional status among segregating V segments, but an unknown experimental factor could not be ruled out. Specific HLA alleles were associated with some 15,000 TCR beta sequences at a false discovery rate of 0.05 in a later analysis. Some IMGT-functional V segments, including TRBV6-2 and TRBV6-3, could not be told apart with the 87-base-pair reads, so those segments were excluded. Immune exposure information for the cohort was limited to CMV serostatus. A further reported finding was that TCR beta sequences accurately predicted the HLA-A and HLA-B alleles for most subjects in the first cohort. Only TCR beta chains were sequenced in this cohort, and the absence of alpha or paired-chain data limited detectable features. In vitro tests confirmed that a few of the cytomegalovirus-associated TCR beta chains recognize cytomegalovirus antigens. In a later analysis, TCR association rates were found to vary across HLA loci, with the most associated TCRs seen for DRB1 alleles and the fewest for HLA-C alleles. The authors suggested that the approach could potentially be generalized to other disease states and immunological phenotypes. Because HLA typing was missing for some donors at each locus, association tests included only the typed subset. A cluster of highly shared sequence variants was judged likely to be a technical artifact of the sequencing pipeline.

The sequence links TRBV27 to TRBJ1-5, and perhaps TRBD1 as D gene, on 6 matching bases. Sequences were obtained from PBMCs. The TCR was taken from a man younger than 35 in good health and CMV-seronegative. The CDR3 protein: CASSPKVGGANQPQHF. The sequenced DNA: TGTGCCAGCAGTCCCAAAGTTGGGGGGGCAAATCAGCCCCAGCATTTT.